This T cell receptor beta chain was sequenced in a study of T-cell memory formation after mild COVID-19. Whole-study findings and limits: The study detected some responding clones in pre-infection memory, suggesting cross-reactive memory joined.

Each CDR3 protein is one row after TCRdb ran MiXCR on the 5' RACE reads. The sample has 300,000 to 400,000 distinct CDR3 sequences, under 15% seen once. This clonotype was observed a handful of times. Its antigen is not known. This TCR was recovered from a man younger than 35 who had mild COVID-19 (a few samples of this study predate the infection). Cell type and time point are not known. Specimen: PBMCs or a T cell subset sorted from them (not recorded which).

In nucleotides, the CDR3 is TGCAGTGCTAGAGCTGTAGGAGAAAGCTACGAGCAGTACTTC. It encodes CSARAVGESYEQYF. The chain recombines TRBV20-1 with TRBJ2-7, with no clear D. V dropped 1 base and J dropped 3 bases, with 13 bases sitting between them. The CDR3 has 14 amino acids. CDR1 and CDR2 from the germline V gene are DFQATT and SNEGSKA (reference sequence).